What follows are 28 T cell receptor beta chains derived from one specimen sequenced in a study of cytomegalovirus exposure and HLA in healthy donors. Researchers ran the PCR with 60 Vbeta and 13 Jbeta primers. Libraries were prepared by immunoSEQ multiplex PCR; TCRdb keeps only in-frame clonotypes and omits some of them. This sample carries 150,000 to 200,000 clones, around three quarters of them seen once, and the ten largest clones take 1.6%. Material for sequencing was PBMCs. Every receptor here comes from a woman aged 25 to 39 in good health and CMV-seronegative.

The V call is TRBV5-1, the J call TRBJ2-5; 7 bases match TRBD2. Germline V gives CDR1 SGHRS, CDR2 YFSETQ. V was pared by 4 bases and J by 0 bases, with 6 bases of the junction left unmatched. The length of the CDR3 is 15 residues. For the CDR3, the DNA is TGCGCCAGCAGCATCGGGGACTACCACCAAGAGACCCAGTACTTC. Its translation is CASSIGDYHQETQYF.

The chain carries TRBV19 and TRBJ2-1, with D unresolved. The V and J ends lost 5 bases and 5 bases respectively, with 4 bases between them. There are 11 residues in the CDR3. Germline CDR1 LNHDA, CDR2 SQIVND (reference sequence). CDR3 amino acids: CASSPDNEQFF. The CDR3 coding sequence is TGTGCCAGTAGTCCAGACAATGAGCAGTTCTTC.

The rearrangement joins TRBV27 to TRBJ2-7; TRBD2 matches at 14 bases. Germline V gives CDR1 MNHEY, CDR2 SMNVEV (reference sequence). Trimming removed 4 bases from V and 2 bases from J; junction bases left unmatched: 4. The length of the CDR3 is 16 residues. CDR3 amino acids: CASSSRLAGGPYEQYF. The CDR3 DNA is TGTGCCAGCAGTTCGCGACTAGCGGGAGGGCCCTACGAGCAGTACTTC.

J is TRBJ2-7 and V is TRBV4-2, with D possibly matching TRBD2 (5 bases). The germline V gene has CDR1 LGHNA and CDR2 YNFKEQ. CDR3 length: 19 residues. The V gene lost 0 bases and the J gene lost 1 base, with 22 bases spanning the gap. The CDR3: CASSQDPPSWARNSYEQYF. The CDR3, as DNA: TGTGCCAGCAGCCAAGATCCCCCTAGCTGGGCCCGGAATTCCTACGAGCAGTACTTC.

The chain recombines TRBV21-1 with TRBJ1-2; the D call in the table, TRBD1, was not verified against the DNA. TRBV21-1 is designated a pseudogene. The CDR3 is 16 residues long. The CDR3 spells CASSKGPQTDYYGYTF. In DNA, the CDR3 is TGTGCCAGCAGCAAAGGTCCTCAGACAGACTACTATGGCTACACCTTC.

This clone was found once. This rearrangement joins TRBV5-4 to TRBJ1-1; D remains unclear. This CDR3 is 13 amino acids long. The V gene's germline CDR1 is SGHNT and CDR2 YYREEE (reference sequence). With 4 bases removed from V and 0 bases from J, the gap between germline ends came to 7 bases. CDR3 protein: CASSPQLNTEAFF. In DNA, the CDR3 is TGTGCCAGCAGCCCACAATTGAACACTGAAGCTTTCTTT.

The chain joins TRBV7-8 to TRBJ2-7; TRBD2 might be the D (6 bases). The CDR3 is 15 amino acids. CDR1 is SGHVS and CDR2 is FQNEAQ in the germline V gene. V was trimmed by 1 base and J by 5 bases, leaving 15 bases between them. The CDR3 sequence: CASSLVLGTLHEQYF. The CDR3 DNA follows: TGTGCCAGCAGCTTAGTATTGGGGACTCTGCACGAGCAGTACTTC.

The chain links TRBV7-9 to TRBJ2-7; TRBD1 aligns across 10 bases. The V segment lost 6 bases and the J segment 10 bases; nucleotides outside the gene matches: 9. Germline values: CDR1 SEHNR, CDR2 FQNEAQ (reference sequence). This CDR3 comprises 13 residues. The CDR3 DNA reads as TGTGCCAGCAGACGACAGGGGGCGCCGCGTCAGTACTTC. Protein: CASRRQGAPRQYF. The full variable domain, completed using reference TRBV7-9 and TRBJ2-7, is DTGVSQNPRHKITKRGQNVTFRCDPISEHNRLYWYRQTLGQGPEFLTYFQNEAQLEKSRLLSDRFSAERPKGSFSTLEIQRTEQGDSAMYLCASRRQGAPRQYFGPGTRLTVT.

V usage is TRBV5-1 and J usage is TRBJ2-2, with 7 nucleotides matching TRBD2. Per the germline V gene, CDR1 is SGHRS and CDR2 is YFSETQ. The CDR3 is made up of 17 amino acids. Germline trimming cut 0 bases from V and 2 bases from J; bases unmatched to any gene: 7. CDR3 loop: CASSLARDYPNTGELFF. The CDR3 nucleotides are TGCGCCAGCAGCTTGGCCCGGGACTACCCCAACACCGGGGAGCTGTTTTTT.

CDR3 bases: TGTGCCAGCAGCTTTAGGAACACTGAAGCTTTCTTT. Its translation is CASSFRNTEAFF. The J gene is TRBJ1-1, the V gene TRBV5-4; D remains unclear. CDR3 length equals 12 residues. Per the germline V gene, CDR1 is SGHNT and CDR2 is YYREEE (reference sequence). V was clipped by 2 bases and J by 1 base, with 3 bases between them.

This rearrangement joins TRBV19 to TRBJ1-5, with D unclear. CDR1 and CDR2 from the germline V gene are LNHDA and SQIVND (reference sequence). The CDR3 length is 15 residues. V was pared by 5 bases and J by 0 bases, with 11 bases between. The CDR3 spells CASSQNSYSNQPQHF. In nucleotides, the CDR3 is TGTGCCAGTAGTCAGAACAGCTATAGCAATCAGCCCCAGCATTTT.

The chain links TRBV5-1 to TRBJ2-3; 9 nucleotides align to TRBD2. V dropped 4 bases and J dropped 0; count of bases not matched to a gene: 6. The V gene's germline CDR1 is SGHRS and CDR2 YFSETQ. The CDR3 is made up of 16 amino acids. In DNA form, the CDR3 reads TGCGCCAGCAGCCAAGACACTAGCGGGAGCACAGATACGCAGTATTTT. Protein sequence: CASSQDTSGSTDTQYF.

The sample holds a few counts of this clone. The chain links TRBV4-1 to TRBJ1-1; no clear D. The CDR3 sequence is 13 residues long. The V end was cut by 3 bases, the J end by 11 bases, with 16 bases between. Germline V gene lookup returns CDR1 MGHRA and CDR2 YSYEKL. The CDR3 bases are TGCGCCAGCAGCCAGCTAAGCCCCTTTGAGGCTTTCTTT. It encodes CASSQLSPFEAFF.

On this clone itself: In the same sample, other DNA sequences code for this CDR3. The rearrangement joins TRBV7-2 to TRBJ2-2; TRBD2 matches at 8 bases. Germline V CDR1 and CDR2: SGHTA, FQGNSA. Losses at the gene ends were 5 bases for V and 7 bases for J; bases not matched to a gene: 9. The CDR3 sequence is 15 residues long. The CDR3 here is CASSPRPSGFGELFF. As DNA, the CDR3 is TGTGCCAGCAGCCCTCGCCCTAGCGGGTTCGGGGAGCTGTTTTTT.

V usage is TRBV10-3 and J usage is TRBJ1-1; 9 nucleotides align to TRBD1. The germline V gene has CDR1 ENHRY and CDR2 SYGVKD. V was clipped by 6 bases and J by 1 base; unmatched bases: 6. The CDR3 consists of 15 residues. CDR3 protein: CAIRLTGGWNTEAFF. Here the CDR3 DNA reads TGTGCCATCAGACTCACAGGGGGCTGGAACACTGAAGCTTTCTTT.

This clone has only one observation. The rearrangement joins TRBV6-4 to TRBJ1-2; D is unresolved. Germline values: CDR1 MRHNA, CDR2 SNTAGT. The CDR3 is made up of 17 amino acids. V lost 0 bases and J 5 bases, leaving 19 bases between the germline ends. The CDR3 loop is CASSDSCQPIAFYGYTF. The CDR3 DNA follows: TGTGCCAGCAGTGACTCGTGCCAGCCGATAGCCTTTTATGGCTACACCTTC.

As concerns this clone: Other DNA sequences within the sample encode an identical CDR3. The V and J genes are TRBV28 and TRBJ1-1; 7 bases fit TRBD1. CDR3 length equals 15 residues. Germline CDR1 and CDR2: MDHEN and SYDVKM. V lost 6 bases to trimming and J lost 10 bases; unmatched junction nucleotides: 17. The CDR3 protein is CASSLPQGILSRAFF. In nucleotides, the CDR3 is TGTGCCAGCAGCCTTCCACAGGGGATTTTGAGTCGAGCTTTCTTT. Filled out from reference TRBV28 and TRBJ1-1, the complete variable domain reads DVKVTQSSRYLVKRTGEKVFLECVQDMDHENMFWYRQDPGLGLRLIYFSYDVKMKEKGDIPEGYSVSREKKERFSLILESASTNQTSMYLCASSLPQGILSRAFFGQGTRLTVV.

The rearrangement links TRBV7-2 to TRBJ1-1; no clear D gene. The length of the CDR3 is 14 residues. Trimming shortened V by 1 base and J by 5 bases, and 11 bases separated the two germline ends. The germline CDR1 and CDR2 sequences are SGHTA and FQGNSA. The CDR3 nucleotides read TGTGCCAGCAGCTTAGGGTCTATCCGGACTGAAGCTTTCTTT. Its translation: CASSLGSIRTEAFF.

The V call is TRBV6-6, the J call TRBJ2-5; 8 nucleotides agree with TRBD2. With 6 bases clipped from V and 3 bases from J, the junction kept 12 bases outside the gene matches. Germline-derived CDR1 and CDR2 are MNHNY and SVGAGI (reference sequence). This CDR3 has 16 residues. CDR3 in amino acids: CASSHGGGSGKETQYF. The CDR3 nucleotides are TGTGCCAGCAGCCACGGGGGGGGTAGCGGAAAAGAGACCCAGTACTTC.

This clone appeared once. CDR3 in amino acids: CASSLASTEAFF. The DNA of the CDR3 is TGTGCCAGTAGCCTAGCAAGCACTGAAGCTTTCTTT. The chain joins TRBV19 to TRBJ1-1; D call uncertain. CDR3 length: 12 residues. Trimming took 6 bases from V and 4 from J, leaving 9 bases between them. CDR1 is LNHDA and CDR2 is SQIVND in the germline V gene (reference sequence).

This clone showed up just a few times. The chain joins TRBV30 to TRBJ2-5, with D perhaps matching TRBD2 (6 bases). Gene TRBJ2-7 matches the end of the DNA better, so the J call may be wrong. The CDR3 consists of 10 residues. The germline V gene has CDR1 GTSNPN and CDR2 SVGIG (reference sequence). CDR3 nucleotide sequence: TGTGCCTCGGGGGTCTACGAGCAGTACTTC. This codes for CASGVYEQYF.

The rearrangement links TRBV7-2 to TRBJ1-1; the D is unclear. Per germline, CDR1 SGHTA and CDR2 FQGNSA. The CDR3 loop spans 14 amino acids. Trimming shortened V by 1 base and J by 0 bases, and 6 bases separated the two germline ends. The CDR3 nucleotides read TGTGCCAGCAGCTTAGTAGTCATGAACACTGAAGCTTTCTTT. This sequence encodes CASSLVVMNTEAFF.

The chain has TRBV19 and TRBJ2-7, with D uncertain. The CDR3 length is 12 residues. V was pared by 5 bases and J by 4 bases, with 9 bases between. In germline, CDR1 is LNHDA, CDR2 SQIVND (reference sequence). Here the CDR3 DNA reads TGTGCCAGTAGTGGGCCTGAATACGAGCAGTACTTC. Its protein is CASSGPEYEQYF.

This chain joins TRBV30 and TRBJ1-5; 9 bases match TRBD1. This CDR3 is 14 amino acids long. With 2 bases clipped from V and 6 bases from J, the junction kept 5 bases outside the gene matches. The germline gives CDR1 GTSNPN, CDR2 SVGIG (reference sequence). The CDR3 loop is CAWSPGQGPQPQHF. In nucleotides, the CDR3 is TGTGCCTGGAGTCCGGGACAGGGACCTCAGCCCCAGCATTTT.

The rearrangement uses TRBV19 and TRBJ2-1; the match to TRBD1 covers 9 bases. The length of the CDR3 is 17 residues. With 7 bases clipped from V and 8 bases from J, the junction kept 18 bases outside the gene matches. The germline CDR1 and CDR2 sequences are LNHDA and SQIVND (reference sequence). Here the CDR3 DNA reads TGTGCCAGTAACATACCCGGGACAGGGAGTCCTGGCGATGAGCAGTTCTTC. Translation gives CASNIPGTGSPGDEQFF.

The rearrangement links TRBV6-5 to TRBJ2-7, with TRBD1 matching over 8 bases. Germline loops: CDR1 MNHEY, CDR2 SVGAGI. The CDR3 is made up of 14 amino acids. Trimming at V came to 2 bases and at J to 3 bases, leaving 3 bases not matched to a gene. CDR3 in DNA: TGTGCCAGCAGTTACGCGACAGGGGACTACGAGCAGTACTTC. This codes for CASSYATGDYEQYF.

The genes are TRBV7-2 and TRBJ2-7; 7 bases fit TRBD1. CDR3 length: 14 residues. CDR1 SGHTA and CDR2 FQGNSA come from the germline V gene. V was pared by 2 bases and J by 6 bases, with 7 bases of the junction left unmatched. The CDR3 nucleotides read TGTGCCAGCAGCTTACGACAGGGTTCGGGCGAGCAGTACTTC. This sequence encodes CASSLRQGSGEQYF.

The chain carries TRBV27 and TRBJ2-5; TRBD2 agrees at 14 bases. With the DNA end fitting TRBJ2-7 better, the J assignment may be wrong. The CDR3 loop spans 17 amino acids. The germline V gene has CDR1 MNHEY and CDR2 SMNVEV (reference sequence). The CDR3 protein is CASSRLAGGPFVGEQYF. Written as DNA, the CDR3 is TGTGCCAGCAGTAGACTAGCGGGAGGGCCCTTTGTGGGCGAGCAGTACTTC.